A single sample is the source of the 17 T cell receptor beta chains below, sequenced in a study of T cells in women clearing cervical HPV infection. Profiled with immunoSEQ multiplex PCR; TCRdb holds only in-frame clones, not every one. Recorded for this sample: 15,000 to 20,000 clones. Sequencing was performed on blood buffy coat. The origin of the receptors is a woman between 18 and 69 years old with a cervical HPV16 infection that either progressed to CIN3+ or cleared (not recorded which).

Note on this clone: The sequenced fragment ends 3 residues before the CDR3 boundary, so the rest is inferred from the germline J gene. The chain couples TRBV5-1 to TRBJ1-6, with 7 bases fitting TRBD1. From germline, CDR1 is SGHRS and CDR2 YFSETQ. The J segment lost 10 bases and the V segment lost 4 bases, leaving 11 bases of the junction unmatched. The length of the CDR3 is 15 residues. Here the CDR3 reads CASSPGDRDRSPLHF. The DNA read from the CDR3 is TGCGCCAGCAGCCCGGGAGACAGGGATCGGTCACCC.

On this clone itself: Read coverage stops 3 residues before the CDR3 terminus; the germline J gene supplies the remainder. The chain carries TRBV19 and TRBJ1-6; D is ambiguous. The CDR3 consists of 15 residues. Germline V lookup: CDR1 LNHDA, CDR2 SQIVND (reference sequence). V gave up 4 bases and J gave up 6 bases, with 13 bases separating them. The sequenced CDR3 bases are TGTGCCAGTAGTAAGCCCCGGGTCGCTAATTCACCC. It specifies CASSKPRVANSP. The CDR3 as a whole reads CASSKPRVANSPLHF.

Comments on this clone: The read halts 3 residues ahead of the CDR3 end, with the missing end drawn from the germline J gene. The genes are TRBV5-6 and TRBJ1-2; D remains ambiguous. The CDR3 sequence is 13 residues long. The germline V gene encodes CDR1 SGHDT and CDR2 YYEEEE. The CDR3 loop is CASSLNSFRGYTF. The part of the CDR3 DNA that was read is TGTGCCAGCAGCTTGAACAGCTTTCGCGGC.

As concerns this clone: The missing CDR3 end, 3 residues past where the read stops, is filled in from the germline J gene. The rearrangement links TRBV7-3 to TRBJ2-2; 9 nucleotides agree with TRBD2. This CDR3 spans 16 amino acids. Germline V lookup: CDR1 SGHTA, CDR2 FQGTGA. The V segment lost 5 bases and the J segment 6 bases; nucleotides outside the gene matches: 10. The CDR3 bases that were read are TGTGCCAGCAGCCCTGGGACTAGCAGGTGGTCCGGGGAG. It specifies CASSPGTSRWSGE. The whole CDR3 sequence reads CASSPGTSRWSGELFF.

About this clone: The read comes to an end 3 residues before the CDR3 does, leaving the germline J gene to fill in the end. This rearrangement joins TRBV2 to TRBJ2-3; no clear D. The CDR3 consists of 13 residues. Germline V CDR1 and CDR2: SNHLY, FYNNEI. The sequenced part of the CDR3 DNA is TGTGCCAGCAGTGAAAGTGTACAGAAGGCG. It codes for CASSESVQKA. The full CDR3 protein reads CASSESVQKAQYF.

Details on this clone: The sequenced fragment ends 3 residues before the CDR3 boundary, so the rest is inferred from the germline J gene. This chain joins TRBV27 and TRBJ1-6; D unclear. Germline assignment: CDR1 MNHEY and CDR2 SMNVEV (reference sequence). CDR3 length: 13 residues. V dropped 3 bases and J dropped 9 bases, with 9 bases sitting between them. The sequenced part of the CDR3 DNA is TGTGCCAGCAGTTTGTCAGTCGTTTCACCC. Residues: CASSLSVVSP. The whole CDR3 protein reads CASSLSVVSPLHF.

Of note for this clone: Read coverage stops 3 residues before the CDR3 terminus; the germline J gene supplies the remainder. Other DNA sequences in this specimen translate into the identical CDR3. The rearrangement uses TRBV7-9 and TRBJ2-7; unclear D gene. Per the germline V gene, CDR1 is SEHNR and CDR2 is FQNEAQ (reference sequence). The CDR3 loop spans 12 amino acids. Trimming pared 1 base from V and 3 bases from J, leaving 4 bases between. The DNA read from the CDR3 is TGTGCCAGCAGCTTAGTTCTCTACGAG. Amino acid sequence: CASSLVLYE. In full, the CDR3 is CASSLVLYEQYF.

This clone is called medium-sized based on its frequency. With the read ending 3 residues before the CDR3 end, the germline J gene is used to fill in that end. The J gene is TRBJ2-7, the V gene TRBV10-3; 14 bases are shared with TRBD2. Germline CDR1 and CDR2: ENHRY and SYGVKD. This CDR3 is built from 19 residues. The V and J ends lost 6 bases and 5 bases, in that order; junction bases with no gene match: 18. The sequenced part of the CDR3 DNA is TGTGCCATCAGGCCCGGGACCCTCACCGGGACTAGCGGGAGCAACGAG. This codes for CAIRPGTLTGTSGSNE. The CDR3 reads in full as CAIRPGTLTGTSGSNEQYF.

As concerns this clone: The DNA ends 3 residues before the CDR3 does, and the rest of the CDR3 is filled in from the germline J gene. The chain carries TRBV18 and TRBJ1-2; TRBD1 matches at 8 bases. The CDR3 extends over 14 amino acids. Germline values: CDR1 KGHSH, CDR2 LQKENI. The CDR3 bases that were read are TGTGCCAGCTCCGGACAGGGAAGTGAAGATGAC. This encodes CASSGQGSEDD. The CDR3 as a whole reads CASSGQGSEDDYTF.

Worth noting for this clone: The CDR3 end lies 3 residues beyond the end of the read and is filled in from the germline J gene. The same CDR3 also results from other DNA sequences found in this sample. This chain uses TRBV7-2 with TRBJ1-1; no clear D gene. The CDR3 totals 14 residues. CDR1 and CDR2 (germline): SGHTA, FQGNSA. V was trimmed by 2 bases and J by 6 bases, leaving 13 bases between them. Incomplete CDR3 DNA: TGTGCCAGCAGCTTATCTGTCGAGCGGGCTGAA. Translating it yields CASSLSVERAE. The whole CDR3 sequence is CASSLSVERAEAFF.

With respect to this clone: The CDR3 extends 3 residues past the end of the read, so its final part is completed from the germline J gene. This chain uses TRBV20-1 with TRBJ2-5; a possible D gene is TRBD2 (6 bases). With 0 bases removed from V and 1 base from J, the gap between germline ends came to 15 bases. This CDR3 comprises 16 residues. Germline V gene lookup returns CDR1 DFQATT and CDR2 SNEGSKA (reference sequence). The sequenced CDR3 bases are TGCAGTGCTAGAGATTTTAGCGGAGGCCTCCAAGAGACC. Translating gives CSARDFSGGLQET. The CDR3, in full, reads CSARDFSGGLQETQYF.

As concerns this clone: The observed sequence ends 3 residues before the CDR3 terminus, with the missing tail filled in from the germline J gene. The rearrangement links TRBV18 to TRBJ2-1, with TRBD1 matching over 8 bases. This CDR3 region has 14 residues. Unmatched junction bases numbered 5, after V lost 4 bases and J lost 6 bases. CDR1 KGHSH and CDR2 LQKENI come from the germline V gene. This CDR3 is CASSLRDRSNEQFF. The part of the CDR3 DNA that was read is TGTGCCAGCTCACTCCGGGACAGGTCCAATGAG.

In regard to this clone: The CDR3 is cut off 3 residues early in the read; its end comes from the germline J gene. This chain links TRBV7-3 with TRBJ2-1, with TRBD2 matching 9 bases. V dropped 6 bases and J dropped 6; count of bases not matched to a gene: 9. The CDR3 has 15 residues. Germline V CDR1 and CDR2: SGHTA, FQGTGA. CDR3 amino acids: CASSVRGGFGNEQFF. CDR3 DNA (partial): TGTGCCAGCAGTGTGCGGGGGGGCTTCGGCAATGAG.

Details on this clone: Read coverage stops 3 residues before the CDR3 terminus; the germline J gene supplies the remainder. This chain uses TRBV30 with TRBJ2-5; 7 positions agree with TRBD2. The ends lost 2 bases at V and 4 bases at J; junction bases unmatched: 4. The germline V gene has CDR1 GTSNPN and CDR2 SVGIG (reference sequence). CDR3 length equals 13 residues. The CDR3 here is CAWSRRERETQYF. CDR3 DNA (partial): TGTGCCTGGAGTAGGCGGGAGAGAGAGACC.

To note about this clone: The observed sequence ends 3 residues before the CDR3 terminus, with the missing tail filled in from the germline J gene. The chain links TRBV7-9 to TRBJ2-5; D call uncertain. With 0 bases removed from V and 5 bases from J, the gap between germline ends came to 13 bases. CDR1 is SEHNR and CDR2 is FQNEAQ in the germline V gene (reference sequence). This CDR3 contains 15 residues. CDR3 residues: CASSLAVLSGETQYF. CDR3 DNA (partial): TGTGCCAGCAGCTTAGCGGTACTCTCCGGGGAGACC.

To note about this clone: The CDR3 end is not reached by the read, which stops 3 residues before it; the germline J gene fills it in. The rearrangement links TRBV5-1 to TRBJ1-1; 7 bases align to TRBD1. In germline, CDR1 is SGHRS, CDR2 YFSETQ. This CDR3 region has 18 residues. The junction had 11 bases not matched to a gene; V was cut back by 0 bases and J by 0 bases. CDR3 loop: CASSLGGLGQRMNTEAFF. The DNA read from the CDR3 is TGCGCCAGCAGCTTGGGAGGGTTGGGACAGCGGATGAACACTGAA. The whole variable domain, remainder taken from reference TRBV5-1 and TRBJ1-1, is KAGVTQTPRYLIKTRGQQVTLSCSPISGHRSVSWYQQTPGQGLQFLFEYFSETQRNKGNFPGRFSGRQFSNSRSEMNVSTLELGDSALYLCASSLGGLGQRMNTEAFFGQGTRLTVV.

On this clone: One end of the junction fails to match germline, which may point to a read error. The CDR3 is cut off 3 residues early in the read; its end comes from the germline J gene. The chain uses TRBV7-7 and TRBJ2-7; D gene unclear. The CDR3 is 17 residues long. Germline assignment: CDR1 SSHAT and CDR2 FNYEAQ (reference sequence). Here the CDR3 reads CASSLPAYGKLYYEQYF. The sequenced part of the CDR3 DNA is TGTGCTAGCAGCTTACCAGCTTATGGAAAACTATACTACGAG. The full variable domain, rest sourced from reference TRBV7-7 and TRBJ2-7, is GAGVSQSPRYKVTKRGQDVTLRCDPISSHATLYWYQQALGQGPEFLTYFNYEAQPDKSGLPSDRFSAERPEGSISTLTIQRTEQRDSAMYRCASSLPAYGKLYYEQYFGPGTRLTVT.